The clone carrying this T cell receptor (beta chain) has only a few counts. The sample originates from a study of identical twins. TCRdb reprocessed the 5' RACE reads via MiXCR and lists one record per CDR3 protein. The sample yields some 440,000 distinct CDR3 sequences, approximately 24% seen once. Trimming stripped 3 bases from V and 5 bases from J, with 11 bases between. Per the germline V gene, CDR1 is SGHRS and CDR2 is YFSETQ. This CDR3 is 14 amino acids long. The sample was also reused in another study, on T cells expressing NK-cell markers. That paper states: Topping the CD3+CD56-NKG2C+ fraction as well were these clonotypes, in a few donors.

The TCR originated in a woman younger than 30 in good health. Material for sequencing was CD4+ T cells sorted from blood. The rearrangement uses TRBV5-1 and TRBJ1-4, with D hard to call. This CDR3 is CASSSTLGNEKLFF. DNA for the CDR3: TGCGCCAGCAGCTCGACCCTGGGGAATGAAAAACTGTTTTTT.